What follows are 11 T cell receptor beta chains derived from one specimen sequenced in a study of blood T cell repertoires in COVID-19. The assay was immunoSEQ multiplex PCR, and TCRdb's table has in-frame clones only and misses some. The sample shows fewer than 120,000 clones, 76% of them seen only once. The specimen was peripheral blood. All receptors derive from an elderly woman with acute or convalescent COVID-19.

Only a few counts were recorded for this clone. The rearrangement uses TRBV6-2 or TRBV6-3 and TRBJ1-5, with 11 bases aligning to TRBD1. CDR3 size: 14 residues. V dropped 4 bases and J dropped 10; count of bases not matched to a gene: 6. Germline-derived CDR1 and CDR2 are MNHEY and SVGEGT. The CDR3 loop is CASSFRDRGDPQHF. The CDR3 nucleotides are TGTGCCAGCAGTTTTAGGGACAGGGGGGATCCCCAGCATTTT.

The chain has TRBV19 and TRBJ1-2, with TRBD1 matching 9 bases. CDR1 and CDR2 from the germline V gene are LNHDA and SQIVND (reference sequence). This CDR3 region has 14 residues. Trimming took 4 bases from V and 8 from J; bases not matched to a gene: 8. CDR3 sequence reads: CASSTGQGTGGYTF. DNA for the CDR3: TGTGCCAGTAGTACCGGACAGGGGACGGGCGGCTACACCTTC.

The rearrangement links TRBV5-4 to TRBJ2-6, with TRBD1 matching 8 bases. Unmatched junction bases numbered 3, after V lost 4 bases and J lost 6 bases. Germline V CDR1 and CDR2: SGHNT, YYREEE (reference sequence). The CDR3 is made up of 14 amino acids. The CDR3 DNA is TGTGCCAGCAGCCCAGGGGGCACGGCCAACGTCCTGACTTTC. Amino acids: CASSPGGTANVLTF.

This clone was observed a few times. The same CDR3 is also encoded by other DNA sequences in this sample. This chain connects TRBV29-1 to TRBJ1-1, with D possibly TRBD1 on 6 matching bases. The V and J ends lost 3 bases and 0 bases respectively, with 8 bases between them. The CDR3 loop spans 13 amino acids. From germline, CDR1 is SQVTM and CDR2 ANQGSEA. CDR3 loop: CSVEDRLNTEAFF. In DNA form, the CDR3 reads TGCAGCGTTGAGGACAGACTGAACACTGAAGCTTTCTTT.

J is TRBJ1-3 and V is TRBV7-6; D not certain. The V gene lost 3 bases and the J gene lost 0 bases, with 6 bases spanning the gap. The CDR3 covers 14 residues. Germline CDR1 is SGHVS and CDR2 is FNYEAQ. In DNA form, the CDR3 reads TGTGCCAGCAGCTTTGACAACTCTGGAAACACCATATATTTT. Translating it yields CASSFDNSGNTIYF.

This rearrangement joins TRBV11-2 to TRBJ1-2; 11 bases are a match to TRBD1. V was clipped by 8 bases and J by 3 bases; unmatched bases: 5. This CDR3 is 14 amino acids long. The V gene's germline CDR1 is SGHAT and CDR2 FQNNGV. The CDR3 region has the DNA TGTGCCAGCGTACCGGGACAGGGGGACTATGGCTACACCTTC. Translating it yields CASVPGQGDYGYTF. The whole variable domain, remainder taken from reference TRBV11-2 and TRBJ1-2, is EAGVAQSPRYKIIEKRQSVAFWCNPISGHATLYWYQQILGQGPKLLIQFQNNGVVDDSQLPKDRFSAERLKGVDSTLKIQPAKLEDSAVYLCASVPGQGDYGYTFGSGTRLTVV.

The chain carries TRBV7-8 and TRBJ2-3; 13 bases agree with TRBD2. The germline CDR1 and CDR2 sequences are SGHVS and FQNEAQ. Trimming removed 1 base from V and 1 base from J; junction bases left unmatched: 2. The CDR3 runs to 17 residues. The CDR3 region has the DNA TGTGCCAGCAGCTTAGTAGGGACTAGCGGGGGCACAGATACGCAGTATTTT. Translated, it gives CASSLVGTSGGTDTQYF.

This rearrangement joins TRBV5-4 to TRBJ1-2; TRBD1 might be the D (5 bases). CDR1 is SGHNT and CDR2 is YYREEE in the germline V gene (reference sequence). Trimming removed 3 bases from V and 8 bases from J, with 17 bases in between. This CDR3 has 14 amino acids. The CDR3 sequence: CASSSRKGFWGYTF. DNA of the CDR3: TGTGCCAGCAGCTCGAGAAAGGGGTTTTGGGGCTACACCTTC. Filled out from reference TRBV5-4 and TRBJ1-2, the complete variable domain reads ETGVTQSPTHLIKTRGQQVTLRCSSQSGHNTVSWYQQALGQGPQFIFQYYREEENGRGNFPPRFSGLQFPNYSSELNVNALELDDSALYLCASSSRKGFWGYTFGSGTRLTVV.

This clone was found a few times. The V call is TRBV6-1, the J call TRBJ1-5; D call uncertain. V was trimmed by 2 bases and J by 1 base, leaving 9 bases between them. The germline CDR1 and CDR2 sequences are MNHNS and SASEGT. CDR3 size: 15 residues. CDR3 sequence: CASSESPGSNQPQHF. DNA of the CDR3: TGTGCCAGCAGTGAAAGCCCGGGAAGCAATCAGCCCCAGCATTTT.

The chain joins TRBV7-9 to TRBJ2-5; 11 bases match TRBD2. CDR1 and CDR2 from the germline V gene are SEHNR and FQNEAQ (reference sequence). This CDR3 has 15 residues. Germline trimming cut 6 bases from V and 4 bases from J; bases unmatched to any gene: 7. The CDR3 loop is CASRLTSGNLETQYF. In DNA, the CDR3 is TGTGCCAGCAGGTTGACTAGCGGGAATTTAGAGACCCAGTACTTC.

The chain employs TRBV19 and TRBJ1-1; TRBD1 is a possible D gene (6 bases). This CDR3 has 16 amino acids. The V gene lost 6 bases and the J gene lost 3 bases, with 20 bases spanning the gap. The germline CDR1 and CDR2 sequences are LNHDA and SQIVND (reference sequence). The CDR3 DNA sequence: TGTGCCAGTAGGACAGGCGAGTCAAGGGGGTACACTGAAGCTTTCTTT. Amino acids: CASRTGESRGYTEAFF.